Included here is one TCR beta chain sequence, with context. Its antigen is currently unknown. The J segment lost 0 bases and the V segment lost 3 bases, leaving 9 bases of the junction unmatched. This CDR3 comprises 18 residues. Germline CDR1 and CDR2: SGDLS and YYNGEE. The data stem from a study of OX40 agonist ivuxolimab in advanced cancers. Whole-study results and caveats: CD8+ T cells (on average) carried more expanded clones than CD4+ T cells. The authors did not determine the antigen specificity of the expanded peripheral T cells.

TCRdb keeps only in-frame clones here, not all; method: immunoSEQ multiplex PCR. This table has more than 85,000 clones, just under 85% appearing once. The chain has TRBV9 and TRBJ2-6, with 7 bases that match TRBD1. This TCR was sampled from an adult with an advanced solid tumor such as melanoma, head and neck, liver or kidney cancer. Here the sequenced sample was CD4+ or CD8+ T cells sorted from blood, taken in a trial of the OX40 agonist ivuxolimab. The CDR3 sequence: CASSAKTGLLSGANVLTF. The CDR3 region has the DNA TGTGCCAGCAGCGCCAAGACAGGGCTTCTCTCTGGGGCCAACGTCCTGACTTTC.